A single sample is the source of the 27 T cell receptor beta chains below, sequenced in a study of cytomegalovirus exposure and HLA in healthy donors. Libraries were prepared by immunoSEQ multiplex PCR; TCRdb keeps only in-frame clonotypes and omits some of them. In the table there are roughly 130,000 clones, just under 90% of which are singletons. Sequenced input: PBMCs. These receptors originate from a man younger than 40 in good health and CMV-seronegative.

The chain is built from TRBV29-1 and TRBJ2-7, with TRBD1 as a possible D gene (6 bases). Germline V CDR1 and CDR2: SQVTM, ANQGSEA. The ends were cut back, 3 bases at V and 1 base at J, with 13 bases in the middle. The CDR3 loop spans 14 amino acids. CDR3 nucleotides: TGCAGCGTTGACAGTCCAGGGGAATCCTACGAGCAGTACTTC. Its protein is CSVDSPGESYEQYF.

This chain joins TRBV4-3 and TRBJ1-1, with 7 bases matching TRBD1. This CDR3 spans 14 amino acids. V was clipped by 3 bases and J by 2 bases; unmatched bases: 3. CDR1 LGHNA and CDR2 YSLEER come from the germline V gene. Here the CDR3 reads CASSQGQFNTEAFF. The CDR3 DNA follows: TGCGCCAGCAGCCAGGGACAGTTCAACACTGAAGCTTTCTTT.

J is TRBJ1-6 and V is TRBV7-6; 7 bases line up with TRBD1. Trimming removed 6 bases from V and 11 bases from J; junction bases left unmatched: 13. Germline V gene sequence: CDR1 SGHVS, CDR2 FNYEAQ. The CDR3 is 15 amino acids. The CDR3 reads CASSSTGVGRAPLHF. The CDR3 DNA is TGTGCCAGCAGTTCCACAGGGGTGGGAAGGGCACCCCTCCACTTT.

This chain links TRBV5-1 with TRBJ2-2; D is perhaps TRBD1 (6 bases). The germline V gene encodes CDR1 SGHRS and CDR2 YFSETQ. The CDR3 sequence is 15 residues long. The V and J ends lost 4 bases and 1 base respectively, with 11 bases between them. The CDR3 nucleotides read TGCGCCAGCAGCCTACAGGGTAGGAACACCGGGGAGCTGTTTTTT. This codes for CASSLQGRNTGELFF.

The V gene is TRBV6-5, the J gene TRBJ2-7, with a tentative D call TRBD1 (6 bases). The germline V gene encodes CDR1 MNHEY and CDR2 SVGAGI. Trimming took off 9 bases at V and 3 bases at J, with 21 bases between the two ends. The CDR3 sequence is 15 residues long. DNA of the CDR3: TGTGCCAGTTCGAAACAGGGCCTTACCTTCTACGAGCAGTACTTC. This translates into CASSKQGLTFYEQYF.

The chain uses TRBV28 and TRBJ1-5, with 8 bases identical to TRBD1. In germline, CDR1 is MDHEN, CDR2 SYDVKM. This CDR3 is 15 amino acids long. V was clipped by 1 base and J by 5 bases; unmatched bases: 4. In nucleotides, the CDR3 is TGTGCCAGCAGTTTATCAGGACAGGGCCATCAGCCCCAGCATTTT. This encodes CASSLSGQGHQPQHF.

The chain uses TRBV5-1 and TRBJ2-7; D possibly corresponds to TRBD2 (5 bases). The CDR3 consists of 14 residues. CDR1 and CDR2 (germline): SGHRS, YFSETQ. V lost 3 bases and J lost 0, with 10 bases in between. CDR3 coding DNA: TGCGCCAGCAGCTCCGGGGTCAGCTCCTACGAGCAGTACTTC. Amino acid sequence: CASSSGVSSYEQYF. Using reference TRBV5-1 and TRBJ2-7 for the parts outside the CDR3, the full variable domain is KAGVTQTPRYLIKTRGQQVTLSCSPISGHRSVSWYQQTPGQGLQFLFEYFSETQRNKGNFPGRFSGRQFSNSRSEMNVSTLELGDSALYLCASSSGVSSYEQYFGPGTRLTVT.

The chain joins TRBV4-2 to TRBJ2-2, with D unclear. Deletions cut 0 bases from V and 0 bases from J, with 11 bases between. The CDR3 sequence is 17 residues long. Germline CDR1 is LGHNA and CDR2 is YNFKEQ. CDR3 protein: CASSQDIAISNTGELFF. CDR3 coding DNA: TGTGCCAGCAGCCAAGATATAGCTATATCGAACACCGGGGAGCTGTTTTTT.

The V gene is TRBV2, the J gene TRBJ2-2, with a weak D call TRBD1 (5 bases). The CDR3 covers 15 residues. The germline CDR1 and CDR2 sequences are SNHLY and FYNNEI. The ends were cut back, 4 bases at V and 7 bases at J, with 16 bases in the middle. The DNA for the CDR3 is TGTGCCAGCAGTGGGACAAAAGGACGTGGCGGGGAGCTGTTTTTT. It is translated as CASSGTKGRGGELFF.

The chain couples TRBV7-9 to TRBJ2-5, with D perhaps TRBD1 (5 bases). Trimming stripped 4 bases from V and 4 bases from J, with 16 bases between. The CDR3 covers 15 residues. Germline V lookup: CDR1 SEHNR, CDR2 FQNEAQ (reference sequence). The CDR3 loop reads CASSSRGRVAETQYF. The CDR3 nucleotides are TGTGCCAGCAGCTCTAGGGGTAGAGTAGCAGAGACCCAGTACTTC.

The chain links TRBV15 to TRBJ1-2; 9 bases fit TRBD1. V lost 8 bases, J lost 7 bases, and 8 bases stayed unmatched. From germline, CDR1 is LNHNV and CDR2 YYDKDF (reference sequence). The CDR3 runs 13 residues. CDR3 residues: CATSRDRAGGYTF. CDR3 sequence (DNA): TGTGCCACCTCAAGGGACAGGGCAGGTGGCTACACCTTC.

Here the CDR3 reads CASSLGLSPGSNSPLHF. The CDR3 bases are TGTGCCAGCAGCTTGGGGCTCTCCCCGGGTTCTAATTCACCCCTCCACTTT. The chain carries TRBV5-8 and TRBJ1-6; no clear D. V shed 0 bases and J shed 6 bases, with 16 bases lying between them. This CDR3 has 17 amino acids. Germline values: CDR1 SGHTS, CDR2 YDEGEE.

The rearrangement uses TRBV20-1 and TRBJ2-7; 8 bases map to TRBD2. This CDR3 has 11 amino acids. Germline loops: CDR1 DFQATT, CDR2 SNEGSKA (reference sequence). CDR3 sequence (DNA): TGCGGAAGTAGCGGGGACTACGAGCAGTACTTC. Translation gives CGSSGDYEQYF.

This chain connects TRBV7-9 to TRBJ2-7; 10 nucleotides match TRBD2. J lost 7 bases, V lost 4 bases, and 1 base had no gene match. Germline CDR1 reads SEHNR; CDR2 reads FQNEAQ (reference sequence). CDR3 length equals 12 residues. The CDR3 here is CASSSGLAEQYF. The DNA of the CDR3 is TGTGCCAGCAGCTCGGGACTAGCGGAGCAGTACTTC.

The chain couples TRBV28 to TRBJ2-7; a weak D match, TRBD1 (6 bases). The V gene's germline CDR1 is MDHEN and CDR2 SYDVKM. The CDR3 has 14 amino acids. V was clipped by 2 bases and J by 2 bases, with 10 bases between them. The CDR3 region is CASSLNQGPYEQYF. CDR3 DNA sequence: TGTGCCAGCAGTTTAAACCAGGGGCCCTACGAGCAGTACTTC. The variable domain in full, completed from reference TRBV28 and TRBJ2-7, reads DVKVTQSSRYLVKRTGEKVFLECVQDMDHENMFWYRQDPGLGLRLIYFSYDVKMKEKGDIPEGYSVSREKKERFSLILESASTNQTSMYLCASSLNQGPYEQYFGPGTRLTVT.

This clone was seen just once. This chain joins TRBV4-1 and TRBJ2-3; 7 bases line up with TRBD1. CDR1 is MGHRA, CDR2 YSYEKL, per germline. The CDR3 length is 17 residues. The V segment lost 2 bases and the J segment 3 bases; nucleotides outside the gene matches: 11. CDR3: CASSQPYRGRLTDTQYF. The CDR3 nucleotides are TGCGCCAGCAGCCAACCCTACAGGGGACGATTGACAGATACGCAGTATTTT.

In its sample, this clone was seen a few times. Distinct nucleotide sequences in the sample also encode this CDR3. The J gene is TRBJ2-7, the V gene TRBV7-9; D might be TRBD1 (5 bases). Trimming shortened V by 5 bases and J by 0 bases, and 8 bases separated the two germline ends. This CDR3 region has 13 residues. Looked up from germline, CDR1 is SEHNR and CDR2 is FQNEAQ (reference sequence). CDR3 sequence (DNA): TGTGCCAGCAGCCCGACAGCCTCCTACGAGCAGTACTTC. It encodes CASSPTASYEQYF.

The V gene is TRBV18, the J gene TRBJ2-5; TRBD2 aligns across 12 bases. V lost 4 bases, J lost 4 bases, and 7 bases stayed unmatched. CDR1 is KGHSH and CDR2 is LQKENI in the germline V gene. The CDR3 covers 16 residues. The CDR3, as DNA: TGTGCCAGCTCACGGACTAGCGGGGTGAGGGTAGAGACCCAGTACTTC. Its translation: CASSRTSGVRVETQYF. The full variable domain, with the rest looked up from reference TRBV18 and TRBJ2-5, is NAGVMQNPRHLVRRRGQEARLRCSPMKGHSHVYWYRQLPEEGLKFMVYLQKENIIDESGMPKERFSAEFPKEGPSILRIQQVVRGDSAAYFCASSRTSGVRVETQYFGPGTRLLVL.

This clone was seen once. This chain connects TRBV19 to TRBJ1-2, with D unclear. V dropped 0 bases and J dropped 7 bases, with 12 bases sitting between them. Germline V lookup: CDR1 LNHDA, CDR2 SQIVND (reference sequence). This CDR3 is built from 14 residues. The CDR3 DNA sequence: TGTGCCAGTAGTATAGACGGCAGGTCGGTTGGCTACACCTTC. Its translation is CASSIDGRSVGYTF. The full variable domain, with the rest looked up from reference TRBV19 and TRBJ1-2, is DGGITQSPKYLFRKEGQNVTLSCEQNLNHDAMYWYRQDPGQGLRLIYYSQIVNDFQKGDIAEGYSVSREKKESFPLTVTSAQKNPTAFYLCASSIDGRSVGYTFGSGTRLTVV.

The rearrangement uses TRBV19 and TRBJ1-3, with D maybe TRBD1 (5 bases). V lost 6 bases to trimming and J lost 1 base, with 16 bases between them. The CDR3 has 16 amino acids. Looked up from germline, CDR1 is LNHDA and CDR2 is SQIVND (reference sequence). CDR3 nucleotide sequence: TGTGCCAGTAGCGGCAGGGCATCATGGTCTGGAAACACCATATATTTT. Amino acid sequence: CASSGRASWSGNTIYF.

The V and J genes are TRBV5-4 and TRBJ2-7, with 8 bases fitting TRBD1. Germline trimming cut 4 bases from V and 2 bases from J; bases unmatched to any gene: 2. This CDR3 is 13 amino acids long. Looked up from germline, CDR1 is SGHNT and CDR2 is YYREEE (reference sequence). CDR3 nucleotide sequence: TGTGCCAGCAGCGTGGGACAGGCCTACGAGCAGTACTTC. Translation: CASSVGQAYEQYF.

The chain uses TRBV11-2 and TRBJ2-7, with D possibly TRBD1 on 6 matching bases. The CDR3 is 15 residues long. Trimming stripped 4 bases from V and 3 bases from J, with 16 bases between. CDR1 is SGHAT, CDR2 FQNNGV, per germline. The CDR3 is CASSSNRDNFYEQYF. As DNA, the CDR3 is TGTGCCAGCAGCTCCAACCGGGACAACTTCTACGAGCAGTACTTC.

This chain links TRBV6-6 with TRBJ1-4; no clear D gene. Trimming cost V 8 bases and J 7 bases, with 8 bases left between them. Germline V CDR1 and CDR2: MNHNY, SVGAGI (reference sequence). This CDR3 contains 11 residues. Here the CDR3 reads CASGYSEKLFF. Here the CDR3 DNA reads TGTGCCAGCGGGTACAGTGAAAAACTGTTTTTT.

The rearrangement uses TRBV5-4 and TRBJ2-7, with D possibly TRBD2 on 6 matching bases. Trimming removed 7 bases from V and 2 bases from J, with 10 bases in between. The germline V gene has CDR1 SGHNT and CDR2 YYREEE (reference sequence). CDR3 size: 12 residues. This CDR3 reads CASGAGTYEQYF. In nucleotides, the CDR3 is TGTGCCAGCGGTGCGGGGACCTACGAGCAGTACTTC.

The CDR3 DNA reads as TGTGCCAGCAGCCCACCGGACAAGGTTCATTCACCCCTCCACTTT. Protein: CASSPPDKVHSPLHF. The chain is built from TRBV7-9 and TRBJ1-6; TRBD1 might be the D (5 bases). CDR3 length: 15 amino acids. Trimming took 5 bases from V and 8 from J, leaving 16 bases between them. Germline V gene lookup returns CDR1 SEHNR and CDR2 FQNEAQ (reference sequence).

The chain carries TRBV5-6 and TRBJ1-1; 7 bases match TRBD1. Germline V CDR1 and CDR2: SGHDT, YYEEEE. The CDR3 has 15 residues. J gave up 0 bases and V 0 bases, and 2 bases lay outside the gene matches. Here the CDR3 reads CASSLGTGMNTEAFF. In nucleotides, the CDR3 is TGTGCCAGCAGCTTGGGGACAGGTATGAACACTGAAGCTTTCTTT.

J is TRBJ1-1 and V is TRBV12-5; TRBD1 aligns across 7 bases. The CDR3 consists of 13 residues. Per the germline V gene, CDR1 is LGHNT and CDR2 is FRNRAP. Trimming took 4 bases from V and 7 from J; bases not matched to a gene: 6. The CDR3 nucleotides read TGTGCTAGTGGTTCCGTTCCAGGGGGTGAAGCTTTCTTT. It encodes CASGSVPGGEAFF.